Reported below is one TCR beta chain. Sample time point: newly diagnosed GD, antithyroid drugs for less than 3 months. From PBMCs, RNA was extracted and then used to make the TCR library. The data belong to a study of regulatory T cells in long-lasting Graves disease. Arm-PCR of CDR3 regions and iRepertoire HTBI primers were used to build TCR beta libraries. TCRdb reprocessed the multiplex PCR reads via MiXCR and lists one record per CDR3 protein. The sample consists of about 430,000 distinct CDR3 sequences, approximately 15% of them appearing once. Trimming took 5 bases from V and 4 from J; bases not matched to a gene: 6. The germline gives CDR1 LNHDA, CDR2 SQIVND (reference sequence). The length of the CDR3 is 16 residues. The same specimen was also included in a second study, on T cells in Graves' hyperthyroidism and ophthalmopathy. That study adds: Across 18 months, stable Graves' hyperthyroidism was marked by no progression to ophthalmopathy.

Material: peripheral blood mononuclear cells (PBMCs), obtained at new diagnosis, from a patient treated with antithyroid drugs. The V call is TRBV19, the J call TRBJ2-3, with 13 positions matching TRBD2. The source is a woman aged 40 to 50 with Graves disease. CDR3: CASSYAGLAGPDTQYF. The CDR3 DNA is TGTGCCAGTAGTTATGCGGGACTAGCGGGACCAGATACGCAGTATTTT.